A selection of T cell receptor beta chains follows, all from one sample in a study of blood T cell repertoires in COVID-19. Clones were sequenced by immunoSEQ multiplex PCR, and TCRdb holds only the in-frame ones, with some missing. Of about 400,000 clones in the sample, nearly 90% are singletons; the top ten hold under 2%. Specimen: PBMCs or T cells enriched from blood (not recorded which). Receptor source: a woman younger than 30 with acute COVID-19. The CDR3 runs from the conserved cysteine through the conserved F or W. The D gene is left open where the match is weak. Expanded clones get a size class; other rows say once, few or many, or leave the size out.

D | J | V | size | DNA | CDR3
TRBD1 | TRBJ1-2 | TRBV4-1 | . | TGCGCCAGCAGCACCCGGGACAGACTAGACTATGGCTACACCTTC | CASSTRDRLDYGYTF
. | TRBJ1-6 | TRBV4-3 | . | TGCGCCAGCAGCCAAGGGGCACAGGGCGGTAATTCACCCCTCCACTTT | CASSQGAQGGNSPLHF
. | TRBJ1-2 | TRBV9 | . | TGTGCCAGCAGCGCGGACAGATATGGCTACACCTTC | CASSADRYGYTF
. | TRBJ2-7 | TRBV18 | . | TGTGCCAGCTCACCTCGGGGTTACGAGCAGTACTTC | CASSPRGYEQYF
. | TRBJ1-5 | TRBV6-1 | . | TGTGCCAGCAGTGAATTGCATACTTATAGCAATCAGCCCCAGCATTTT | CASSELHTYSNQPQHF
. | TRBJ1-5 | TRBV18 | . | TGTGCCAGCTCCCCAAGGAGGGAATCATACTCAAGCGATCAGCCCCAGCATTTT | CASSPRRESYSSDQPQHF
TRBD1 | TRBJ1-2 | TRBV5-1 | . | TGCGCCAGCAGCTTGGGACAGGGGGCTCCCTATGGCTACACCTTC | CASSLGQGAPYGYTF
. | TRBJ1-1 | TRBV6-5 | few | TGTGCCAGCGGGCGTGGTACTGAAGCTTTCTTT | CASGRGTEAFF
. | TRBJ1-2 | TRBV9 | few | TGTGCCAGCAGCGTAGATTCGGGAGCTAACTATGGCTACACCTTC | CASSVDSGANYGYTF
. | TRBJ1-6 | TRBV2 | . | TGTGCCAGCAGTGAGGACGCGGGGGCGAGGTCACCCCTCCACTTT | CASSEDAGARSPLHF
. | TRBJ2-7 | TRBV25-1 | . | TGTGCCAGCAGTGAGACTTCCCCTGGTACAGGGCAATACGAGCAGTACTTC | CASSETSPGTGQYEQYF
TRBD1 | TRBJ2-5 | TRBV5-8 | . | TGTGCCAGCAGCCCGGGACAGAGCATCCAAGAGACCCAGTACTTC | CASSPGQSIQETQYF
TRBD1 | TRBJ1-5 | TRBV3-1/TRBV3-2 | . | TGTGCCAGCAGCCAAGATCTGGGACAGGGAAATCAGCCCCAGCATTTT | CASSQDLGQGNQPQHF
TRBD2 | TRBJ2-6 | TRBV28 | . | TGTGCCAGCAGTTCGGGCGGGGGCTCTGGGGCCAACGTCCTGACTTTC | CASSSGGGSGANVLTF
. | TRBJ2-4 | TRBV5-3 | . | TGTGCCAGAAGCTTAAACAGGGTCCTAGCCAAAAACATTCAGTACTTC | CARSLNRVLAKNIQYF
. | TRBJ1-4 | TRBV28 | . | TGTGCCAGCAGTGCCCCTAAGACTGCTAATGAAAAACTGTTTTTT | CASSAPKTANEKLFF
TRBD2 | TRBJ2-1 | TRBV15 | once | TGTGCCACCAGCAGAGACGAGGGCACTAGCGCTTCACTCTTC | CATSRDEGTSASLF
. | TRBJ1-1 | TRBV7-8 | few | TGTGCCAGCAGCTTAGCGAGGGCAGGTTGTACGAACACTGAAGCTTTCTTT | CASSLARAGCTNTEAFF
. | TRBJ2-3 | TRBV18 | once | TGTGCCAGCTCATCAGGGGTTAAAGATACGCAGTATTTT | CASSSGVKDTQYF
TRBD1 | TRBJ1-5 | TRBV30 | . | TGTGCCTGGAGTTCCTGGGACAGACCCAATCAGCCCCAGCATTTT | CAWSSWDRPNQPQHF
. | TRBJ1-3 | TRBV27 | . | TGTGCCAGCAGTTTAGACAGATTTGGAAACACCATATATTTT | CASSLDRFGNTIYF
TRBD1 | TRBJ1-1 | TRBV6-5 | . | TGTGCCAGCAGTTACACCAGGACAGGGGGCAGGACTGAAGCTTTCTTT | CASSYTRTGGRTEAFF
. | TRBJ1-4 | TRBV5-1 | . | TGCGCCAGCAGCCCGGGTGGTGAAGAAAAACTGTTTTTT | CASSPGGEEKLFF
. | TRBJ1-1 | TRBV24-1 | once | TGTGCCACCAGTGAGAAGGGGACTGAAGCTTTCTTT | CATSEKGTEAFF
. | TRBJ2-5 | TRBV2 | . | TGTGCCAGCAGTGGGAACCAACCGACTGACGACTGGCAACAAGAGACCCAGTACTTC | CASSGNQPTDDWQQETQYF
TRBD2 | TRBJ2-5 | TRBV19 | . | TGTGCCAGTAGTCCCACGTTAAAGGGACTAGCGGGCGCTCGGAAGACCCAGTACTTC | CASSPTLKGLAGARKTQYF
. | TRBJ2-2 | TRBV9 | . | TGTGCCAGCAGCCCCCTGGGGGGGGCCGGCACCGGGGAGCTGTTTTTT | CASSPLGGAGTGELFF
TRBD2 | TRBJ2-1 | TRBV3-1/TRBV3-2 | . | TGTGCCAGCAGCCAAGCCTCTTGGCGGGGGGGCAATGAGCAGTTCTTC | CASSQASWRGGNEQFF
TRBD2 | TRBJ2-7 | TRBV28 | . | TGTGCCAGCAGGCTAGCGGGGGCCTACGAGCAGTACTTC | CASRLAGAYEQYF
. | TRBJ1-2 | TRBV4-1 | . | TGCGCCAGCAGCAGCCAAGTGTTCGTAGAAAACTATGGCTACACCTTC | CASSSQVFVENYGYTF
. | TRBJ2-7 | TRBV7-2 | . | TGTGCCAGCAGCTTACGGGGTGGGGAGGCCTACGAGCAGTACTTC | CASSLRGGEAYEQYF
. | TRBJ2-7 | TRBV27 | once | TGTGCCAGCAGTCCCCGCCCGGGGGAGACGTACGAGCAGTACTTC | CASSPRPGETYEQYF
. | TRBJ1-4 | TRBV7-9 | . | TGTGCCAGCAGCTTAGACAGGGTTGCTAATGAAAAACTGTTTTTT | CASSLDRVANEKLFF
TRBD1 | TRBJ2-3 | TRBV6-8 | . | TGTGCCAGCATTCAACCGGGACAGGGGAGGAATACGCAGTATTTT | CASIQPGQGRNTQYF
TRBD2 | TRBJ2-4 | TRBV9 | . | TGTGCCAGCAGCGCCAATCCGGGGGGTTCCAAAAACATTCAGTACTTC | CASSANPGGSKNIQYF
. | TRBJ1-1 | TRBV27 | . | TGTGCCAGCTCAACCAGCCCAGTTCGGGGCACTGAAGCTTTCTTT | CASSTSPVRGTEAFF
. | TRBJ2-7 | TRBV6-6 | once | TGTGCCAGCAGTTCCACGGGACACCCGACCTACGAGCAGTACTTC | CASSSTGHPTYEQYF
. | TRBJ1-2 | TRBV7-8 | . | TGTGCCAGCAGCTTATGGGACTCTTATGGCTACACCTTC | CASSLWDSYGYTF
. | TRBJ1-1 | TRBV15 | . | TGTGCCACCGAGGGGGAAGGGACTGAAGCTTTCTTT | CATEGEGTEAFF
TRBD2 | TRBJ2-1 | TRBV3-1/TRBV3-2 | . | TGTGCCAGCAGCCAAGACCTAGCGGGAGCAGGCGGATACAATGAGCAGTTCTTC | CASSQDLAGAGGYNEQFF
TRBD2 | TRBJ2-7 | TRBV9 | . | TGTGCCAGCAGCGCGGCGAGCGGGAGTATCTACGAGCAGTACTTC | CASSAASGSIYEQYF
. | TRBJ1-4 | TRBV4-1 | . | TGCGCCAGCAGCCAAAGAAGGACAGCTCTTAATGAAAAACTGTTTTTT | CASSQRRTALNEKLFF
. | TRBJ2-2 | TRBV24-1 | . | TGTGCCACCAGTCACCCAGGGCCCACCGGGGAGCTGTTTTTT | CATSHPGPTGELFF